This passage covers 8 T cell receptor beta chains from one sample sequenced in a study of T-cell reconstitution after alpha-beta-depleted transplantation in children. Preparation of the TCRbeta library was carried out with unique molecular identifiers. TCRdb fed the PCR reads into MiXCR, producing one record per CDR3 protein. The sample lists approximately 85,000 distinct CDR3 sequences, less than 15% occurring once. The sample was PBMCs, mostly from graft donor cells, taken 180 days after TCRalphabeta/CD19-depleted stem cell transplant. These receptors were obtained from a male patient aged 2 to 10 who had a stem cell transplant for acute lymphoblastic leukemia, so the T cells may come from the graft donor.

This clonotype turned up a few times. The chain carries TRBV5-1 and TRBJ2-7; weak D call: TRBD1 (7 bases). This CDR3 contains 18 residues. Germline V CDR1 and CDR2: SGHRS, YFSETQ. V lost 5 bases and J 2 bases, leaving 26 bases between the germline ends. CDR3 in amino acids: CASSSLIGGQRDTYEQYF. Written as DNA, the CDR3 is TGCGCCAGCAGTAGTTTAATCGGGGGACAGCGTGACACCTACGAGCAGTACTTC.

The DNA for the CDR3 is TGTGCCAGCAGCGCCGCGGGGCGGGATACGCAGTATTTT. Its protein is CASSAAGRDTQYF. V gene TRBV12-3 or TRBV12-4 combines with J gene TRBJ2-3; possible D gene TRBD2, 6 bases. CDR3 length: 13 residues. Trimming left V 6 bases short and J 6 bases short, with 13 bases between.

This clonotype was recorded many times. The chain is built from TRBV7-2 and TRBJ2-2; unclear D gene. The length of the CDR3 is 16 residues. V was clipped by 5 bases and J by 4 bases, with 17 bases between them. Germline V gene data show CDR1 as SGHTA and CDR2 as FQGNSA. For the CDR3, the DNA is TGTGCCAGCAGCCCTACACCGCGGTGGATCACCGGGGAGCTGTTTTTT. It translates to CASSPTPRWITGELFF.

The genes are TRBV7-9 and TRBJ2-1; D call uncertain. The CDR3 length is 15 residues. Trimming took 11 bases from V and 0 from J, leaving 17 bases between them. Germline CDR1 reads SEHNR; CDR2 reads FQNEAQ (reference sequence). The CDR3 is CAYTGRKSSYNEQFF. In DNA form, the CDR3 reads TGTGCCTATACGGGCCGCAAGAGCTCCTACAATGAGCAGTTCTTC.

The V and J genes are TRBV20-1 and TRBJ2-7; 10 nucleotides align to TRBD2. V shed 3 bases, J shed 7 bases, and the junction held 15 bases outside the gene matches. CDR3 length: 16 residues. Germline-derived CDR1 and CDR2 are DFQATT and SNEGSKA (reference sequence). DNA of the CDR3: TGCAGTGCTAGTAAGGCCTCGACTAGCGGGTCCTGGGAGCAGTACTTC. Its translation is CSASKASTSGSWEQYF.

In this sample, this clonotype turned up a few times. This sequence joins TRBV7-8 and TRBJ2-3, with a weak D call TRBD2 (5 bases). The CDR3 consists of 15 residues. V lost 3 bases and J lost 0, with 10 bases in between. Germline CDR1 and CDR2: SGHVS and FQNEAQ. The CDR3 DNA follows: TGTGCCAGCAGCTTTGCCGGGGTTAGCACAGATACGCAGTATTTT. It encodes CASSFAGVSTDTQYF.

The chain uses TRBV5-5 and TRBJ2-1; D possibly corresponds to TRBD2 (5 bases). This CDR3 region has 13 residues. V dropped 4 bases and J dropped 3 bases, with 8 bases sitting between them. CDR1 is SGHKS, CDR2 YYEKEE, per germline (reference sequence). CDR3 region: CASSGGHYNEQFF. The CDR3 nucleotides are TGTGCCAGCAGCGGAGGCCACTACAATGAGCAGTTCTTC.

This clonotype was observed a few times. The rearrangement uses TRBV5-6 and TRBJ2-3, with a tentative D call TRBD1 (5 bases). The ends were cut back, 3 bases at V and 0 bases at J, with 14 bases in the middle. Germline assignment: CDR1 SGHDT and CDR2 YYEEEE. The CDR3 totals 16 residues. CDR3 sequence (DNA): TGTGCCAGCAGCTCGACAGTTTTAACTAGCACAGATACGCAGTATTTT. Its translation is CASSSTVLTSTDTQYF.